This record covers a single T cell receptor (beta chain). The antigen remains unidentified. The sample originates from a study of cytomegalovirus exposure and HLA in healthy donors. When sampled, the donors appeared nominally healthy, though they likely had unrecorded immune exposures. 60 Vbeta and 13 Jbeta primers were used in PCR. Clones were read by immunoSEQ multiplex PCR, and TCRdb kept only the in-frame ones, dropping some. The data contain around 300,000 clones, approximately 84% of them singletons. Points from the study as a whole: The authors enumerated 150 to 200 TCR beta chains as linked to cytomegalovirus. In a later analysis, HLA-C alleles had the fewest associated TCRs, DRB1 alleles the most. Several V segments, TRBV6-2 and TRBV6-3 among them, could not be told apart and were dropped.

CDR1 and CDR2 from the germline V gene are SGDLS and YYNGEE. This CDR3 has 15 residues. With 3 bases clipped from V and 3 bases from J, the junction kept 2 bases outside the gene matches. The sequenced sample was PBMCs. The origin of this receptor is a woman aged 35 to 49 in good health and CMV-seropositive. J is TRBJ2-5 and V is TRBV9, with 13 bases aligning to TRBD2. In DNA form, the CDR3 reads TGTGCCAGCAGCGGGACTAGCGGGAGAGAAGAGACCCAGTACTTC. This encodes CASSGTSGREETQYF.